The 12 T cell receptor beta chains listed next were all sequenced from one sample in a study of blood T cell repertoires in COVID-19. The repertoire was sequenced with immunoSEQ multiplex PCR; TCRdb's copy has only in-frame clones and lacks some. The sample lists over 70,000 clones, about 80% occurring once. The sequenced sample was peripheral blood. These receptors all stem from a woman older than 75 with acute or convalescent COVID-19.

The chain carries TRBV24-1 and TRBJ1-4; TRBD1 is a possible D gene (5 bases). V shed 3 bases and J shed 4 bases, with 17 bases lying between them. This CDR3 has 17 residues. Germline V lookup: CDR1 KGHDR, CDR2 SFDVKD. Here the CDR3 reads CATSDPDRLWGNEKLFF. DNA for the CDR3: TGTGCCACCAGTGATCCTGACAGATTATGGGGTAATGAAAAACTGTTTTTT.

This chain links TRBV7-3 with TRBJ2-3; perhaps TRBD1 as D (6 bases). Germline CDR1 SGHTA, CDR2 FQGTGA. The germline V and J ends were trimmed by 1 base and 6 bases, with 17 bases remaining between them. This CDR3 spans 16 amino acids. CDR3 loop: CASSLNDRRPRDTQYF. CDR3 nucleotides: TGTGCCAGCAGCTTAAACGACAGGCGCCCCCGGGATACGCAGTATTTT.

This chain joins TRBV3-1 (or the pseudogene TRBV3-2) and TRBJ2-3; 14 nucleotides align to TRBD2. Trimming at V came to 2 bases and at J to 5 bases, leaving 6 bases not matched to a gene. The CDR3 is 17 residues long. The germline CDR1 and CDR2 sequences are LGHDT and YNNKEL (reference sequence). The CDR3 DNA sequence: TGTGCCAGCAGCCAATCGGGACTAGCGGGAGTTTTAGATACGCAGTATTTT. Translation: CASSQSGLAGVLDTQYF.

The rearrangement joins TRBV2 to TRBJ1-3; the match to TRBD1 covers 10 bases. The V gene's germline CDR1 is SNHLY and CDR2 FYNNEI. The CDR3 length is 15 residues. V lost 5 bases, J lost 0 bases, and 1 base stayed unmatched. The CDR3, as DNA: TGTGCCAGCAGTCGGGACAGGGGCTCTGGAAACACCATATATTTT. This codes for CASSRDRGSGNTIYF.

The chain employs TRBV27 and TRBJ1-2; weak D call: TRBD1 (5 bases). There are 15 residues in the CDR3. The germline V and J ends were trimmed by 2 bases and 3 bases, with 13 bases remaining between them. Germline V gene lookup returns CDR1 MNHEY and CDR2 SMNVEV (reference sequence). The CDR3 nucleotides are TGTGCCAGCAGTTTAGGTTGGGGCAGCGACTATGGCTACACCTTC. Its translation is CASSLGWGSDYGYTF.

V is TRBV18 and J is TRBJ2-1; D not certain. V lost 2 bases to trimming and J lost 2 bases, with 4 bases between them. CDR3 length: 13 residues. Germline V gives CDR1 KGHSH, CDR2 LQKENI. CDR3 DNA: TGTGCCAGCTCACCAGGGCCCTACAATGAGCAGTTCTTC. It is translated as CASSPGPYNEQFF.

This chain connects TRBV7-2 to TRBJ2-3, with TRBD2 matching over 10 bases. V lost 5 bases and J lost 4; bases outside the gene matches: 6. CDR1 and CDR2 (germline): SGHTA, FQGNSA. CDR3 length equals 15 residues. In nucleotides, the CDR3 is TGTGCCAGCAGCGATCCGGGACTAGCGTCAGATACGCAGTATTTT. Its translation: CASSDPGLASDTQYF. Full variable domain (rest looked up from reference TRBV7-2 and TRBJ2-3): GAGVSQSPSNKVTEKGKDVELRCDPISGHTALYWYRQSLGQGLEFLIYFQGNSAPDKSGLPSDRFSAERTGGSVSTLTIQRTQQEDSAVYLCASSDPGLASDTQYFGPGTRLTVL.

The J gene is TRBJ2-3, the V gene TRBV29-1; 9 nucleotides agree with TRBD1. Germline lookup yields CDR1 SQVTM and CDR2 ANQGSEA. The CDR3 extends over 14 amino acids. The CDR3 DNA reads TGCTCGTTGGAGGGACAGGGTTACCCAGATACGCAGTATTTT. It translates to CSLEGQGYPDTQYF.

V and J are TRBV6-5 and TRBJ2-7; D may be TRBD2 (6 bases). The CDR3 runs to 13 residues. The V end lost 0 bases, the J end lost 9 bases, and 12 bases lay between the germline ends. Germline V gene data show CDR1 as MNHEY and CDR2 as SVGAGI. CDR3 amino acids: CASSYSEGWGQYF. DNA for the CDR3: TGTGCCAGCAGTTACTCGGAGGGATGGGGGCAGTACTTC.

The chain recombines TRBV7-9 with TRBJ1-6; no clear D. V dropped 5 bases and J dropped 10 bases, with 18 bases sitting between them. Germline V gene data show CDR1 as SEHNR and CDR2 as FQNEAQ (reference sequence). The CDR3 spans 15 residues. CDR3 in amino acids: CASSILGPMNSPLHF. The CDR3 DNA follows: TGTGCCAGCAGCATCCTTGGGCCAATGAACTCACCCCTCCACTTT.

In its sample, this clone was seen once. The rearrangement uses TRBV9 and TRBJ1-2; D perhaps matches TRBD1 (6 bases). The V end was cut by 3 bases, the J end by 2 bases, with 23 bases between. The CDR3 has 18 residues. In germline, CDR1 is SGDLS, CDR2 YYNGEE. Written as DNA, the CDR3 is TGTGCCAGCAGCGCCACACTATTGGGCGGGGGCGCCAACTATGGCTACACCTTC. It is translated as CASSATLLGGGANYGYTF. Supplemented by reference TRBV9 and TRBJ1-2, the full variable domain reads DSGVTQTPKHLITATGQRVTLRCSPRSGDLSVYWYQQSLDQGLQFLIQYYNGEERAKGNILERFSAQQFPDLHSELNLSSLELGDSALYFCASSATLLGGGANYGYTFGSGTRLTVV.

The CDR3 region is CASSARPTGQGAGEQYF. CDR3 coding DNA: TGTGCCAGCAGCGCTCGCCCGACGGGACAGGGGGCTGGCGAGCAGTACTTC. The V gene is TRBV9, the J gene TRBJ2-7, with TRBD1 identical over 12 bases. V trimming: 3 bases; J trimming: 6 bases; junction bases outside the gene matches: 13. The germline V gene encodes CDR1 SGDLS and CDR2 YYNGEE. This CDR3 has 17 residues.